A selection of T cell receptor beta chains follows, all from one sample in a study of shared clonotypes between healthy human individuals. Using immunoSEQ multiplex PCR, the repertoire was profiled, and TCRdb retains in-frame clones only, with some absent. The data show over 2 million clones, roughly 92% seen once. Sequencing was carried out using naive CD4+ T cells from PBMCs. These receptors were taken from a man between 18 and 35 years old in good health. Some clones in this sample may be carry-over from other donors' samples. Each CDR3 is given with its conserved first and last residue. Each record gives: J gene, CDR3 length, V gene, D gene, CDR3 protein, CDR3 DNA. A D gene is named only where the DNA matches it firmly.

>TRBJ2-7|13|TRBV5-1|NA
CASSLDLAYEQYF
TGCGCCAGCAGCTTGGACCTAGCCTACGAGCAGTACTTC
>TRBJ2-1|13|TRBV29-1|TRBD2
CSVREDSYNEQFF
TGCAGCGTTCGGGAGGACTCCTACAATGAGCAGTTCTTC
>TRBJ1-2|14|TRBV27|NA
CASGPGRGNYGYTF
TGTGCCAGCGGACCAGGGAGGGGAAACTATGGCTACACCTTC
>TRBJ1-5|15|TRBV6-5|NA
CASSPGFTSNQPQHF
TGTGCCAGCAGTCCGGGATTCACGAGCAATCAGCCCCAGCATTTT
>TRBJ2-5|16|TRBV19|NA
CASSHARAGRWETQYF
TGTGCCAGTAGCCATGCACGGGCGGGGCGCTGGGAGACCCAGTACTTC
>TRBJ1-1|11|TRBV15|NA
CAARRDPEAFF
TGTGCTGCTCGGAGGGACCCTGAAGCTTTCTTT
>TRBJ2-1|19|TRBV11-2|NA
CASSATGGRRVGIRNEQFF
TGTGCCAGCAGCGCTACCGGGGGGCGCCGGGTAGGGATCCGCAATGAGCAGTTCTTC
>TRBJ2-2|15|TRBV18|NA
CASSPVRDFTGELFF
TGTGCCAGCTCACCTGTTAGGGACTTCACCGGGGAGCTGTTTTTT
>TRBJ1-1|13|TRBV6-6|NA
CASSTLERHEAFF
TGTGCCAGCAGTACCTTAGAGAGGCATGAAGCTTTCTTT
>TRBJ2-7|13|TRBV4-3|NA
CASSQEQGYEQYF
TGCGCCAGCAGCCAAGAACAGGGCTACGAGCAGTACTTC
>TRBJ2-1|14|TRBV5-1|NA
CASSLVSANNEQFF
TGCGCCAGCAGCTTGGTTAGCGCTAACAATGAGCAGTTCTTC
>TRBJ2-2|14|TRBV6-5|NA
CASNQRTNTGELFF
TGTGCCAGCAATCAGAGAACTAACACCGGGGAGCTGTTTTTT
>TRBJ1-1|14|TRBV18|TRBD1
CASSSGQGDTEAFF
TGTGCCAGCTCATCAGGACAGGGGGACACTGAAGCTTTCTTT